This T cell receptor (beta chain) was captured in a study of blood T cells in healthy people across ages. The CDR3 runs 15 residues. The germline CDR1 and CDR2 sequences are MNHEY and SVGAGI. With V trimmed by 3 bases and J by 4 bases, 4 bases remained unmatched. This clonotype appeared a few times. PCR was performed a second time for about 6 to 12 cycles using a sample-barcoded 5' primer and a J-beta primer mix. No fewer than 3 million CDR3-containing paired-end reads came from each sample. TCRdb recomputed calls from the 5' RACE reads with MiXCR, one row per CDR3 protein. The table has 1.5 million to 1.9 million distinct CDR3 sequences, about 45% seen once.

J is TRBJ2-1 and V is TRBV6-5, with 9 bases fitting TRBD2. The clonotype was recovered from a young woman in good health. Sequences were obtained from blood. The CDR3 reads CASSYLTSGYNEQFF. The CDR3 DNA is TGTGCCAGCAGTTATCTGACTAGCGGATACAATGAGCAGTTCTTC.